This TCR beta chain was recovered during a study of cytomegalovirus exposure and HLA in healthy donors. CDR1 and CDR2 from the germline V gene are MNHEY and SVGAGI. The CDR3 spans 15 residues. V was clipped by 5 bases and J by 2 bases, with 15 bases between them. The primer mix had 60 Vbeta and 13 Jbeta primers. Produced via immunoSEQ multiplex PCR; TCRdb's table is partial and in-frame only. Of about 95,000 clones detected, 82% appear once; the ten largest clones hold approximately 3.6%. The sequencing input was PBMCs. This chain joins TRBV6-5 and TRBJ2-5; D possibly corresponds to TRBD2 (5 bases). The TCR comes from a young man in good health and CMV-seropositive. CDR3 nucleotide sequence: TGTGCCAGCAGTCCTGGAGGAGGTTTACAAGAGACCCAGTACTTC. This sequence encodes CASSPGGGLQETQYF.